These 27 T cell receptor beta chains originate from one sample sequenced in a study of CD8 T cells in Susac syndrome. Reverse transcription of about 0.5 to 1 ug RNA was performed with random hexamers. TCRdb itself ran the immunoSEQ multiplex PCR reads through MiXCR, one entry per CDR3 protein. The table has about 150,000 distinct CDR3 sequences, approximately 94% seen once. The sample consisted of CD4+ T cells from PBMCs. The origin of the receptors is a human donor in good health.

This rearrangement joins TRBV12-3 or TRBV12-4 to TRBJ2-7; a possible D gene is TRBD2 (5 bases). This CDR3 region has 14 residues. Deletions cut 0 bases from V and 4 bases from J, with 10 bases between. CDR3 nucleotide sequence: TGTGCCAGCAGTTTAGCGGGAGTGCGTTACGAGCAGTACTTC. It translates to CASSLAGVRYEQYF.

This chain joins TRBV5-6 and TRBJ2-5, with D maybe TRBD2 (7 bases). Trimming cost V 4 bases and J 3 bases, with 16 bases left between them. The CDR3 runs to 15 residues. CDR1 SGHDT and CDR2 YYEEEE come from the germline V gene. The chain's CDR3 is CASSRLGRGEETQYF. The CDR3 nucleotides are TGTGCCAGCAGCCGGCTGGGGAGGGGGGAAGAGACCCAGTACTTC.

The chain links TRBV10-3 to TRBJ2-2; a weak D match, TRBD2 (5 bases). The germline V gene encodes CDR1 ENHRY and CDR2 SYGVKD. This CDR3 contains 12 residues. Trimming left V 4 bases short and J 5 bases short, with 5 bases between. CDR3 region: CAISGGTGELFF. The CDR3 DNA sequence: TGTGCCATCAGTGGCGGGACCGGGGAGCTGTTTTTT.

The genes are TRBV19 and TRBJ1-1, with D possibly TRBD1 on 5 matching bases. CDR1 is LNHDA, CDR2 SQIVND, per germline (reference sequence). This CDR3 region has 13 residues. The germline V and J ends were trimmed by 6 bases and 4 bases, with 12 bases remaining between them. The CDR3 DNA is TGTGCCAGTAGACTTATTGGGGGCACTGAAGCTTTCTTT. Protein sequence: CASRLIGGTEAFF.

This clonotype was observed a few times. The chain joins TRBV5-1 to TRBJ1-2; D is uncertain. The length of the CDR3 is 15 residues. With 0 bases removed from V and 9 bases from J, the gap between germline ends came to 18 bases. Germline-derived CDR1 and CDR2 are SGHRS and YFSETQ. This chain's CDR3 is CASSLEIRSMASYTF. The CDR3 DNA sequence: TGCGCCAGCAGCTTGGAAATCAGGAGTATGGCTAGCTACACCTTC.

The V and J genes are TRBV19 and TRBJ1-1; TRBD1 matches 10 bases. V gave up 7 bases and J gave up 0 bases; unmatched junction bases: 5. Germline CDR1 is LNHDA and CDR2 is SQIVND (reference sequence). The CDR3 extends over 15 amino acids. The CDR3 nucleotides read TGTGCCAGTAAAGGGGGACAGGGGATGAACACTGAAGCTTTCTTT. This gives the protein CASKGGQGMNTEAFF.

The V call is TRBV18, the J call TRBJ2-1, with 12 bases that match TRBD2. CDR3 size: 15 residues. CDR1 is KGHSH, CDR2 LQKENI, per germline. With V trimmed by 3 bases and J by 8 bases, 5 bases remained unmatched. The CDR3 DNA reads TGTGCCAGCTCACCCCGACTAGCGGGAGTATATGAGCAGTTCTTC. Encoded protein: CASSPRLAGVYEQFF.

The chain carries TRBV2 and TRBJ2-5, with D possibly TRBD1 on 6 matching bases. Germline V CDR1 and CDR2: SNHLY, FYNNEI. The CDR3 is 13 residues long. Trimming removed 2 bases from V and 2 bases from J, with 6 bases in between. The DNA for the CDR3 is TGTGCCAGCAGTGAACAGGGGCAAGAGACCCAGTACTTC. Translated, it gives CASSEQGQETQYF.

The rearrangement joins TRBV25-1 to TRBJ2-1, with 10 bases aligning to TRBD2. The germline CDR1 and CDR2 sequences are MGHDK and SYGVNS. V shed 3 bases and J 10 bases; nucleotides not matched to a gene: 12. This CDR3 region has 16 residues. CDR3 DNA sequence: TGTGCCAGCAGTGATACCCGGCTAGCGGGAGAGGTGGAGCAGTTCTTC. It specifies CASSDTRLAGEVEQFF.

The gene calls are TRBV29-1 and TRBJ2-1, with TRBD1 identical over 8 bases. Germline trimming cut 7 bases from V and 8 bases from J; bases unmatched to any gene: 10. Germline CDR1 reads SQVTM; CDR2 reads ANQGSEA. The length of the CDR3 is 13 residues. The CDR3 loop is CSARRTGLDEQFF. In DNA form, the CDR3 reads TGCAGCGCCCGACGGACAGGGTTGGATGAGCAGTTCTTC.

This chain joins TRBV5-4 and TRBJ2-3; 12 nucleotides align to TRBD2. V lost 5 bases, J lost 4 bases, and 5 bases stayed unmatched. The germline gives CDR1 SGHNT, CDR2 YYREEE (reference sequence). CDR3 size: 15 residues. CDR3 DNA sequence: TGTGCCAGCAGGCCTAGCGGGAGGGGTTCAGATACGCAGTATTTT. Its protein is CASRPSGRGSDTQYF.

This chain links TRBV9 with TRBJ2-1; TRBD2 might be the D (7 bases). V dropped 0 bases and J dropped 1 base, with 11 bases sitting between them. CDR3 length equals 16 residues. CDR1 and CDR2 (germline): SGDLS, YYNGEE. CDR3 bases: TGTGCCAGCAGCGTAGAGGGGAGGGGGTCCTACAATGAGCAGTTCTTC. It translates to CASSVEGRGSYNEQFF.

The chain joins TRBV9 to TRBJ2-3, with no clear D. This CDR3 contains 12 residues. The germline V gene encodes CDR1 SGDLS and CDR2 YYNGEE. Trimming shortened V by 5 bases and J by 6 bases, and 10 bases separated the two germline ends. CDR3 loop: CASSDSGDTQYF. The DNA for the CDR3 is TGTGCCAGCAGTGATTCCGGGGATACGCAGTATTTT.

The rearrangement joins TRBV20-1 to TRBJ2-1; 7 bases agree with TRBD1. The V gene's germline CDR1 is DFQATT and CDR2 SNEGSKA (reference sequence). This CDR3 spans 15 amino acids. V lost 6 bases to trimming and J lost 4 bases; unmatched junction nucleotides: 12. CDR3 sequence: CSAQRDSRIYNEQFF. In nucleotides, the CDR3 is TGCAGTGCGCAAAGGGACAGCAGAATTTACAATGAGCAGTTCTTC.

The chain recombines TRBV12-3 or TRBV12-4 with TRBJ2-7; 7 positions agree with TRBD1. V gave up 6 bases and J gave up 0 bases; unmatched junction bases: 5. The CDR3 totals 14 residues. The CDR3 loop reads CASRGDSASYEQYF. The DNA for the CDR3 is TGTGCCAGCAGGGGGGACAGTGCCTCCTACGAGCAGTACTTC.

The chain uses TRBV9 and TRBJ2-5, with a possible D match to TRBD2 (6 bases). This CDR3 is built from 13 residues. V shed 4 bases and J shed 5 bases, with 12 bases lying between them. The germline gives CDR1 SGDLS, CDR2 YYNGEE. CDR3: CASSLRLGETQYF. The CDR3 region has the DNA TGTGCCAGCAGCCTCAGACTAGGCGAGACCCAGTACTTC.

V usage is TRBV5-4 and J usage is TRBJ2-3; D is ambiguous. V was shortened by 4 bases and J by 5 bases, with 11 bases between the two germline ends. This CDR3 spans 13 amino acids. The germline V gene has CDR1 SGHNT and CDR2 YYREEE (reference sequence). The CDR3 coding sequence is TGTGCCAGCAGCGGAACTCTAGTAGATACGCAGTATTTT. Translation gives CASSGTLVDTQYF.

The sample holds a few counts of this clonotype. This chain joins TRBV19 and TRBJ2-3; 12 bases map to TRBD2. The CDR3 is made up of 16 amino acids. Germline CDR1 is LNHDA and CDR2 is SQIVND (reference sequence). V dropped 5 bases and J dropped 2; count of bases not matched to a gene: 5. The CDR3 sequence is CASSPGLAGNTDTQYF. As DNA, the CDR3 is TGTGCCAGTAGTCCTGGACTAGCGGGGAACACAGATACGCAGTATTTT.

The J gene is TRBJ2-3, the V gene TRBV9; no definite D call. The CDR3 spans 15 residues. V lost 0 bases and J lost 2, with 10 bases in between. Germline V gene sequence: CDR1 SGDLS, CDR2 YYNGEE. The CDR3 here is CASSVGAINTDTQYF. The CDR3 DNA follows: TGTGCCAGCAGCGTAGGAGCCATCAACACAGATACGCAGTATTTT.

The chain couples TRBV11-2 to TRBJ2-1; no definite D call. This CDR3 spans 16 amino acids. The V gene's germline CDR1 is SGHAT and CDR2 FQNNGV. The ends were cut back, 0 bases at V and 6 bases at J, with 15 bases in the middle. Here the CDR3 DNA reads TGTGCCAGCAGCTTAGATCGGCTAGACTTCCTCAATGAGCAGTTCTTC. This codes for CASSLDRLDFLNEQFF.

This rearrangement joins TRBV20-1 to TRBJ1-5; possible D gene TRBD1, 5 bases. The V and J ends lost 3 bases and 3 bases respectively, with 9 bases between them. The length of the CDR3 is 13 residues. Germline V gene sequence: CDR1 DFQATT, CDR2 SNEGSKA (reference sequence). The CDR3 loop reads CSARRGNNQPQHF. The CDR3 DNA reads as TGCAGTGCTAGGAGGGGTAACAATCAGCCCCAGCATTTT.

The chain has TRBV6-6 and TRBJ2-5, with D possibly TRBD2 on 6 matching bases. Trimming left V 6 bases short and J 3 bases short, with 14 bases between. The CDR3 sequence is 14 residues long. Germline loops: CDR1 MNHNY, CDR2 SVGAGI (reference sequence). Here the CDR3 DNA reads TGTGCCAGCAGGGGGGGACCTAAGAAAGAGACCCAGTACTTC. Its protein is CASRGGPKKETQYF.

On this clonotype itself: One junction end disagrees with the germline gene, perhaps due to a read error. The chain links TRBV12-5 to TRBJ1-2; no firm D call. This CDR3 comprises 12 residues. The germline gives CDR1 LGHNT, CDR2 FRNRAP. CDR3 residues: CASGLTDGMRDF. The CDR3 nucleotides are TGTGCTAGTGGTTTGACCGACGGCATGAGAGACTTC.

This chain uses TRBV6-1 with TRBJ1-1; D is ambiguous. CDR1 MNHNS and CDR2 SASEGT come from the germline V gene. V lost 8 bases to trimming and J lost 0 bases, with 10 bases between them. The CDR3 consists of 13 residues. The CDR3 DNA reads TGTGCCAGCGTCGGACGAATGAACACTGAAGCTTTCTTT. This gives the protein CASVGRMNTEAFF.

The CDR3 DNA reads TGCGCCAGCAGGACAAGGGGTGAAAAACTGTTTTTT. Residues: CASRTRGEKLFF. The rearrangement links TRBV4-1 to TRBJ1-4; TRBD1 might be the D (5 bases). CDR1 is MGHRA and CDR2 is YSYEKL in the germline V gene. V was shortened by 6 bases and J by 7 bases, with 9 bases between the two germline ends. The CDR3 runs to 12 residues.

V is TRBV10-3 and J is TRBJ2-7; TRBD1 aligns across 10 bases. The CDR3 has 16 residues. From germline, CDR1 is ENHRY and CDR2 SYGVKD. V lost 6 bases and J lost 2; bases outside the gene matches: 10. CDR3 loop: CAISEPKGQGTYEQYF. CDR3 nucleotides: TGTGCCATCAGCGAACCCAAGGGACAGGGGACCTACGAGCAGTACTTC.

The V gene is TRBV6-6, the J gene TRBJ1-5; tentatively, D is TRBD1 (6 bases). V was trimmed by 5 bases and J by 4 bases, leaving 12 bases between them. CDR1 and CDR2 from the germline V gene are MNHNY and SVGAGI (reference sequence). The CDR3 is made up of 14 amino acids. The CDR3 region is CASSQGWGNQPQHF. The CDR3 coding sequence is TGTGCCAGCAGTCAGGGGTGGGGAAATCAGCCCCAGCATTTT.